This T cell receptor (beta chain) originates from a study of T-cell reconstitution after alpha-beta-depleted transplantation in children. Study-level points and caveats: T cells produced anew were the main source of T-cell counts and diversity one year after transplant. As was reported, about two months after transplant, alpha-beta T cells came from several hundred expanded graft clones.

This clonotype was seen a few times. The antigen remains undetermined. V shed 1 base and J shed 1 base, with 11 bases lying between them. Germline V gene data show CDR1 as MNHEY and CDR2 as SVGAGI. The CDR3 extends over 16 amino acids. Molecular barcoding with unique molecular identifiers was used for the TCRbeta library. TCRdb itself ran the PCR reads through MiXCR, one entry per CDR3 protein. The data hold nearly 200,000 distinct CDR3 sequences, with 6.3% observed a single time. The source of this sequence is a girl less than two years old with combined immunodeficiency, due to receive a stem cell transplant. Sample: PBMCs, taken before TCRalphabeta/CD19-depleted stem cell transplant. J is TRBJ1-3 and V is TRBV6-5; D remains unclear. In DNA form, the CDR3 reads TGTGCCAGCAGTTACTTCTGGGAAACTTCTGGAAACACCATATATTTT. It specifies CASSYFWETSGNTIYF.